This TCR beta chain was profiled in a study of cytomegalovirus exposure and HLA in healthy donors. At the level of the study: Drawn from HLA-typed donors, tens of millions of unique TCRs were held in an early data release.

The PCR was carried out with 60 Vbeta primers and 13 Jbeta primers. Libraries were prepared by immunoSEQ multiplex PCR; TCRdb keeps only in-frame clonotypes and omits some of them. Counted here are approximately 190,000 clones, 75% to 90% occurring once; the ten biggest clones make up more than 1%. Notes on the study in general: The later analysis indicated that the majority of CMV-associated TCR beta chains appeared HLA-restricted.

For this clone: The antigen remains undetermined.

Germline lookup yields CDR1 MNHNS and CDR2 SASEGT. The CDR3 is made up of 17 amino acids. Unmatched junction bases numbered 10, after V lost 2 bases and J lost 4 bases. This receptor was identified in a boy aged 2 to 10 in good health and CMV-seronegative. The sequenced material came from PBMCs. The chain combines TRBV6-1 with TRBJ2-1; TRBD2 agrees at 8 bases. The CDR3 DNA is TGTGCCAGCAGTGAAAAAAATCCCGGGACTAGGTACAATGAGCAGTTCTTC. It translates to CASSEKNPGTRYNEQFF.